A selection of T cell receptor beta chains follows, all from one sample in a study of prognosis after radiotherapy for stage I lung cancer. Via MiXCR, TCRdb re-called the multiplex PCR reads, giving one row per CDR3 protein. In the table there are about 26,000 distinct CDR3 sequences, 30% of which are singletons. This sample comprised PBMCs, obtained before or after stereotactic body radiation therapy (not recorded which). The receptors originated from a donor at least 50 years old with non-small cell lung cancer. CDR3s include the opening cysteine and the closing phenylalanine or tryptophan. Each record gives: J gene, clone size, D gene, V gene, CDR3 protein, CDR3 DNA. D genes are given only for firm matches. The size field is filled for only some rows; it gives once, few, many or a size class.

j_call: TRBJ2-1
clone_size: few
d_call: NA
v_call: TRBV7-2
cdr3_aa: CASSFDTGAEQFF
cdr3_nt: TGTGCCAGCAGCTTCGATACCGGGGCAGAGCAGTTCTTC

j_call: TRBJ1-2
clone_size: few
d_call: TRBD1
v_call: TRBV27
cdr3_aa: CASSPTGGAGYGYTF
cdr3_nt: TGTGCCAGCAGTCCTACAGGGGGCGCTGGCTATGGCTACACCTTC

j_call: TRBJ2-5
clone_size: many
d_call: NA
v_call: TRBV11-1
cdr3_aa: CASSLGASWSETQYF
cdr3_nt: TGTGCCAGCAGCTTAGGGGCAAGTTGGAGCGAGACCCAGTACTTC

j_call: TRBJ2-1
clone_size: many
d_call: NA
v_call: TRBV24-1
cdr3_aa: CATSDAAPGSYNEQFF
cdr3_nt: TGTGCCACCAGTGACGCGGCCCCGGGCTCCTACAATGAGCAGTTCTTC

j_call: TRBJ2-3
clone_size: NA
d_call: TRBD1
v_call: TRBV11-3
cdr3_aa: CASSITTGGSRTQYF
cdr3_nt: TGTGCCAGCAGCATCACAACAGGGGGGTCACGGACGCAGTATTTT

j_call: TRBJ2-2
clone_size: large
d_call: TRBD2
v_call: TRBV11-3
cdr3_aa: CASSFVAGVGTGELFF
cdr3_nt: TGTGCCAGCAGCTTCGTAGCGGGAGTCGGCACCGGGGAGCTGTTTTTT

j_call: TRBJ2-2
clone_size: many
d_call: NA
v_call: TRBV3-1
cdr3_aa: CASSHPTGELFF
cdr3_nt: TGTGCCAGCAGCCACCCCACCGGGGAGCTGTTTTTT

j_call: TRBJ2-3
clone_size: many
d_call: NA
v_call: TRBV5-1
cdr3_aa: CASSLVGTSSTDTQYF
cdr3_nt: TGCGCCAGCAGCTTGGTGGGGACCAGCAGCACAGATACGCAGTATTTT

j_call: TRBJ1-1
clone_size: many
d_call: TRBD1
v_call: TRBV12-3/TRBV12-4
cdr3_aa: CASSQTGRTEAFF
cdr3_nt: TGTGCCAGCAGTCAGACAGGGCGGACTGAAGCTTTCTTT

j_call: TRBJ2-2
clone_size: many
d_call: TRBD2
v_call: TRBV12-3/TRBV12-4
cdr3_aa: CASSSGGYTGELFF
cdr3_nt: TGTGCCAGTAGTAGCGGGGGGTACACCGGGGAGCTGTTTTTT

j_call: TRBJ2-4
clone_size: many
d_call: TRBD2
v_call: TRBV27
cdr3_aa: CASSILGLAGEDKNIQYF
cdr3_nt: TGTGCCAGCAGTATACTTGGACTAGCGGGAGAAGACAAAAACATTCAGTACTTC

j_call: TRBJ2-7
clone_size: many
d_call: NA
v_call: TRBV12-3/TRBV12-4
cdr3_aa: CASSSSSGTYEQYF
cdr3_nt: TGTGCCAGCAGTTCCAGTAGCGGAACTTACGAGCAGTACTTC

j_call: TRBJ1-1
clone_size: many
d_call: NA
v_call: TRBV5-1
cdr3_aa: CASSRTPTPGAFF
cdr3_nt: TGCGCCAGCAGCCGGACTCCTACCCCCGGGGCTTTCTTT

j_call: TRBJ2-7
clone_size: many
d_call: NA
v_call: TRBV2
cdr3_aa: CASFNYYEQYF
cdr3_nt: TGTGCCAGCTTCAACTACTACGAGCAGTACTTC

j_call: TRBJ2-3
clone_size: many
d_call: NA
v_call: TRBV27
cdr3_aa: CASSLMGGSIDTQYF
cdr3_nt: TGTGCCAGCAGTTTAATGGGGGGAAGCATAGATACGCAGTATTTT

j_call: TRBJ2-5
clone_size: NA
d_call: NA
v_call: TRBV7-6
cdr3_aa: CASSLLISGGRETRYF
cdr3_nt: TGTGCCAGCAGCTTGTTAATTAGTGGGGGGCGGGAGACCCGGTACTTC

j_call: TRBJ2-5
clone_size: many
d_call: TRBD2
v_call: TRBV5-1
cdr3_aa: CASSLGGRAVQETQYF
cdr3_nt: TGCGCCAGCAGCTTAGGCGGGAGGGCCGTCCAAGAGACCCAGTACTTC

j_call: TRBJ1-1
clone_size: many
d_call: NA
v_call: TRBV6-1
cdr3_aa: CASSEGPEKNTEAFF
cdr3_nt: TGTGCCAGCAGTGAAGGCCCGGAGAAGAACACTGAAGCTTTCTTT

j_call: TRBJ1-6
clone_size: many
d_call: NA
v_call: TRBV28
cdr3_aa: CASSASLRGPSPLHF
cdr3_nt: TGTGCCAGCAGTGCCTCCTTAAGGGGCCCTTCACCCCTCCACTTT

j_call: TRBJ1-1
clone_size: many
d_call: NA
v_call: TRBV7-9
cdr3_aa: CASSLYSDFNTEAFF
cdr3_nt: TGTGCCAGCAGCTTGTACAGCGACTTTAACACTGAAGCTTTCTTT

j_call: TRBJ2-1
clone_size: many
d_call: NA
v_call: TRBV3-1
cdr3_aa: CASSPSRGALNEQFF
cdr3_nt: TGTGCCAGCAGTCCTAGCAGGGGGGCCCTCAATGAGCAGTTCTTC

j_call: TRBJ2-1
clone_size: once
d_call: NA
v_call: TRBV28
cdr3_aa: CASLTGPAHNQQFF
cdr3_nt: TGTGCCAGCCTGACCGGGCCGGCCCACAATCAGCAGTTCTTC

j_call: TRBJ2-7
clone_size: many
d_call: NA
v_call: TRBV5-1
cdr3_aa: CASSLTGYSSEQYF
cdr3_nt: TGCGCCAGCAGCTTGACGGGATACTCCTCCGAGCAGTACTTC

j_call: TRBJ2-3
clone_size: many
d_call: NA
v_call: TRBV27
cdr3_aa: CASRLTGRNTDTQYF
cdr3_nt: TGTGCCAGTAGGCTCACAGGGAGAAACACAGATACGCAGTATTTT

j_call: TRBJ2-1
clone_size: many
d_call: NA
v_call: TRBV7-8
cdr3_aa: CASSYYSGEQFF
cdr3_nt: TGTGCCAGCAGCTACTATTCGGGTGAGCAGTTCTTC

j_call: TRBJ1-1
clone_size: many
d_call: NA
v_call: TRBV20-1
cdr3_aa: CSASVRTVLGEAFF
cdr3_nt: TGCAGTGCTAGCGTGAGGACGGTCCTGGGTGAAGCTTTCTTT

j_call: TRBJ2-5
clone_size: many
d_call: TRBD2
v_call: TRBV5-1
cdr3_aa: CASSPGLALKETQYF
cdr3_nt: TGCGCCAGCAGCCCGGGACTAGCGCTAAAAGAGACCCAGTACTTC

j_call: TRBJ1-1
clone_size: many
d_call: NA
v_call: TRBV6-5
cdr3_aa: CASSYHQDGLNPEAFF
cdr3_nt: TGTGCCAGCAGTTACCACCAGGATGGGTTGAATCCTGAAGCTTTCTTT

j_call: TRBJ1-1
clone_size: many
d_call: NA
v_call: TRBV7-9
cdr3_aa: CASSLEGGIKAFF
cdr3_nt: TGTGCCAGCAGCTTAGAAGGGGGAATTAAAGCTTTCTTT

j_call: TRBJ1-6
clone_size: many
d_call: NA
v_call: TRBV20-1
cdr3_aa: CSARARDSPLHF
cdr3_nt: TGCAGTGCTAGAGCCCGAGATTCACCCCTCCACTTT

j_call: TRBJ1-4
clone_size: many
d_call: TRBD1
v_call: TRBV30
cdr3_aa: CAWADRGPGKLFF
cdr3_nt: TGTGCCTGGGCGGACAGGGGGCCTGGGAAACTGTTTTTT

j_call: TRBJ2-7
clone_size: many
d_call: NA
v_call: TRBV7-3
cdr3_aa: CASSLYSSYEQYF
cdr3_nt: TGTGCCAGCAGCTTATACAGCTCCTACGAGCAGTACTTC

j_call: TRBJ1-2
clone_size: many
d_call: NA
v_call: TRBV29-1
cdr3_aa: CSAVTGSYGYTF
cdr3_nt: TGCAGCGCCGTAACAGGATCATATGGCTACACCTTC

j_call: TRBJ2-7
clone_size: many
d_call: TRBD2
v_call: TRBV11-2
cdr3_aa: CASSLVAGVLYEQYF
cdr3_nt: TGTGCCAGCAGCTTAGTAGCGGGAGTGTTATACGAGCAGTACTTC

j_call: TRBJ2-7
clone_size: NA
d_call: TRBD2
v_call: TRBV2
cdr3_aa: CASSAGTSGFSYEQYF
cdr3_nt: TGTGCCAGCAGCGCCGGGACTAGCGGGTTTTCCTACGAGCAGTACTTC

j_call: TRBJ2-2
clone_size: NA
d_call: TRBD2
v_call: TRBV5-1
cdr3_aa: CASNGRSNTGELFF
cdr3_nt: TGCGCCAGCAACGGGAGGTCGAACACCGGGGAGCTGTTTTTT

j_call: TRBJ2-7
clone_size: many
d_call: TRBD2
v_call: TRBV6-2/TRBV6-3
cdr3_aa: CASKWTSGPYEQYF
cdr3_nt: TGTGCCAGCAAATGGACTAGCGGGCCCTACGAGCAGTACTTC

j_call: TRBJ1-1
clone_size: many
d_call: NA
v_call: TRBV7-3
cdr3_aa: CASSLSQANTEAFF
cdr3_nt: TGTGCCAGCAGCTTAAGCCAGGCGAACACTGAAGCTTTCTTT

j_call: TRBJ2-3
clone_size: many
d_call: NA
v_call: TRBV3-1
cdr3_aa: CASSQDRVYTDTQYF
cdr3_nt: TGTGCCAGCAGCCAAGATCGGGTTTACACAGATACGCAGTATTTT

j_call: TRBJ2-5
clone_size: many
d_call: TRBD1
v_call: TRBV5-4
cdr3_aa: CASSPGRAGGQETQYF
cdr3_nt: TGTGCCAGCAGCCCAGGTCGGGCAGGGGGCCAAGAGACCCAGTACTTC

j_call: TRBJ2-7
clone_size: many
d_call: NA
v_call: TRBV6-2/TRBV6-3
cdr3_aa: CASSFPRLAPAYEQYF
cdr3_nt: TGTGCCAGCAGTTTCCCCCGGCTAGCGCCAGCCTACGAGCAGTACTTC

j_call: TRBJ1-5
clone_size: many
d_call: NA
v_call: TRBV28
cdr3_aa: CASGWGERGNQPQHF
cdr3_nt: TGTGCCAGTGGGTGGGGGGAGAGAGGCAATCAGCCCCAGCATTTT

j_call: TRBJ1-3
clone_size: many
d_call: NA
v_call: TRBV28
cdr3_aa: CASSPNYSTGNTIYF
cdr3_nt: TGTGCCAGCAGTCCAAATTACAGTACTGGAAACACCATATATTTT

j_call: TRBJ1-4
clone_size: many
d_call: NA
v_call: TRBV3-1
cdr3_aa: CASSQRKTLDSSRWLFF
cdr3_nt: TGTGCCAGCAGCCAAAGAAAAACCTTGGACAGTTCTAGGTGGCTGTTTTTT

j_call: TRBJ1-2
clone_size: many
d_call: NA
v_call: TRBV4-1
cdr3_aa: CASSQDDSPYGYTF
cdr3_nt: TGCGCCAGCAGCCAAGATGACAGCCCCTATGGCTACACCTTC

j_call: TRBJ2-3
clone_size: many
d_call: TRBD2
v_call: TRBV2
cdr3_aa: CASRPFSGNDWYTQYF
cdr3_nt: TGTGCCAGCAGACCCTTCAGCGGGAATGACTGGTATACGCAGTATTTT

j_call: TRBJ2-2
clone_size: many
d_call: NA
v_call: TRBV6-1
cdr3_aa: CASSEFHGGTGELFF
cdr3_nt: TGTGCCAGCAGTGAATTCCATGGGGGCACCGGGGAGCTGTTTTTT

j_call: TRBJ1-2
clone_size: many
d_call: NA
v_call: TRBV28
cdr3_aa: CASSPRTDYNYGYTF
cdr3_nt: TGTGCCAGCAGTCCCCGGACCGATTATAACTATGGCTACACCTTC

j_call: TRBJ2-7
clone_size: many
d_call: NA
v_call: TRBV6-1
cdr3_aa: CASLGGHYEQYF
cdr3_nt: TGTGCCAGCTTAGGGGGACACTACGAGCAGTACTTC

j_call: TRBJ2-2
clone_size: NA
d_call: TRBD2
v_call: TRBV6-2/TRBV6-3
cdr3_aa: CASSLLAGGPGELFF
cdr3_nt: TGTGCCAGCAGTCTCTTAGCGGGAGGCCCCGGGGAGCTGTTTTTT

j_call: TRBJ2-1
clone_size: many
d_call: TRBD1
v_call: TRBV5-4
cdr3_aa: CASSETGSSYNEQFF
cdr3_nt: TGTGCCAGCAGCGAGACAGGGAGCTCCTACAATGAGCAGTTCTTC